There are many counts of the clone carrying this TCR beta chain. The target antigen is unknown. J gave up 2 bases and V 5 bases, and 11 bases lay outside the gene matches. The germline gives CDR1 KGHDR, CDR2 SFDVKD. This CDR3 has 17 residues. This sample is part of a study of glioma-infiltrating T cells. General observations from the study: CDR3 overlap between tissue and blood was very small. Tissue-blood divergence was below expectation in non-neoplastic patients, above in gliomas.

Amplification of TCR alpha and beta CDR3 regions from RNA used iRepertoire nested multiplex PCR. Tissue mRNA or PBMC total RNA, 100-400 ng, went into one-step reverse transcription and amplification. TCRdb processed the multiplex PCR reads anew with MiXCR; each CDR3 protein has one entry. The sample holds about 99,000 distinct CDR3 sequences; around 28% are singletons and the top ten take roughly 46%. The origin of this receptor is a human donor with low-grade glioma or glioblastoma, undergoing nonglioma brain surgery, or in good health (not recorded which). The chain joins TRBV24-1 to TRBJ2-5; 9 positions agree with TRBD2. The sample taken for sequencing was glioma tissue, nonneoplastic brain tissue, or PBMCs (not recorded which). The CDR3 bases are TGTGCCACCAGTGCCGGGGGTCGGACTAGCGCTCAAGAGACCCAGTACTTC. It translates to CATSAGGRTSAQETQYF.